This T cell receptor (beta chain) was recovered during a study of blood T cell repertoires in COVID-19. The ends were cut back, 6 bases at V and 4 bases at J, with 16 bases in the middle. The CDR3 runs to 15 residues. Germline loops: CDR1 LGHNT, CDR2 FRNRAP. Here immunoSEQ multiplex PCR was the method, and the copy in TCRdb shows in-frame clones only, minus some. The table records fewer than 250,000 clones, around four fifths of them present only once. This receptor was obtained from a woman aged 60-75 years with active or convalescent COVID-19. Material: peripheral blood. The gene calls are TRBV12-5 and TRBJ2-1, with D tentatively TRBD1 (6 bases). The CDR3 region has the DNA TGTGCTAGTGGCTGGACAGCCGAACCTTACAATGAGCAGTTCTTC. The encoded protein is CASGWTAEPYNEQFF.